Below, 23 T cell receptor beta chains from the same sample are listed, as sequenced in a study of blood T cell repertoires in COVID-19. Using immunoSEQ multiplex PCR, the repertoire was profiled, and TCRdb retains in-frame clones only, with some absent. The sample carries about 160,000 clones, roughly 80% recorded once. Sequencing was done on a sample of peripheral blood. Receptors originate from a man between 65 and 80 years old with acute or convalescent COVID-19.

The rearrangement uses TRBV24-1 and TRBJ2-3, with D perhaps TRBD2 (6 bases). V gave up 4 bases and J gave up 2 bases, with 15 bases separating them. The CDR3 contains 16 residues. Germline V gene sequence: CDR1 KGHDR, CDR2 SFDVKD. The CDR3 DNA is TGTGCCACCAGTGAAGGGACTTATCCCTTCACAGATACGCAGTATTTT. Translation: CATSEGTYPFTDTQYF.

This chain joins TRBV2 and TRBJ1-2, with a tentative D call TRBD1 (6 bases). The V and J ends lost 4 bases and 6 bases respectively, with 15 bases between them. The CDR3 has 14 amino acids. Per germline, CDR1 SNHLY and CDR2 FYNNEI. The CDR3 DNA follows: TGTGCCAGCAGTGTTATAAGGACAGAGAATGGCTACACCTTC. Protein product: CASSVIRTENGYTF.

J is TRBJ1-2 and V is TRBV29-1; 7 bases are a match to TRBD1. The CDR3 sequence is 13 residues long. Germline loops: CDR1 SQVTM, CDR2 ANQGSEA. Trimming at V came to 4 bases and at J to 1 base, leaving 3 bases not matched to a gene. The CDR3: CSVADRVNYGYTF. CDR3 sequence (DNA): TGCAGCGTTGCAGACAGGGTTAACTATGGCTACACCTTC.

This clone was recorded a few times. The chain has TRBV7-2 and TRBJ1-2; maybe TRBD1 (5 bases). The CDR3 covers 15 residues. The V end was cut by 7 bases, the J end by 2 bases, with 17 bases between. Germline values: CDR1 SGHTA, CDR2 FQGNSA. DNA of the CDR3: TGTGCCAGCACCTCTGCAGACAGCACGAACTATGGCTACACCTTC. It specifies CASTSADSTNYGYTF.

The chain employs TRBV6-6 and TRBJ1-1, with TRBD1 matching 7 bases. The V segment lost 6 bases and the J segment 0 bases; nucleotides outside the gene matches: 10. The V gene's germline CDR1 is MNHNY and CDR2 SVGAGI (reference sequence). The CDR3 is 16 residues long. Here the CDR3 DNA reads TGTGCCAGCAGCAAAGACAGGGTCGGAATGAACACTGAAGCTTTCTTT. Translated, it gives CASSKDRVGMNTEAFF.

V gene TRBV6-2 or TRBV6-3 combines with J gene TRBJ2-7; TRBD1 might be the D (6 bases). This CDR3 is 14 amino acids long. Germline-derived CDR1 and CDR2 are MNHEY and SVGEGT. V was cut by 5 bases and J by 1 base, with 12 bases left in between. The CDR3 nucleotides are TGTGCCAGCAGTCAATTCGGACAGTCCTACGAGCAGTACTTC. As protein: CASSQFGQSYEQYF.

V usage is TRBV5-6 and J usage is TRBJ1-5, with 7 nucleotides matching TRBD1. V lost 1 base and J lost 6; bases outside the gene matches: 7. This CDR3 has 15 amino acids. CDR1 is SGHDT and CDR2 is YYEEEE in the germline V gene. The CDR3 is CASSLWYRGFQPQHF. CDR3 nucleotide sequence: TGTGCCAGCAGCTTGTGGTACAGGGGTTTTCAGCCCCAGCATTTT. The variable domain in full, completed from reference TRBV5-6 and TRBJ1-5, reads DAGVTQSPTHLIKTRGQQVTLRCSPKSGHDTVSWYQQALGQGPQFIFQYYEEEERQRGNFPDRFSGHQFPNYSSELNVNALLLGDSALYLCASSLWYRGFQPQHFGDGTRLSIL.

This clone was detected a few times. The CDR3 sequence: CASSQNRQGAEQYF. As DNA, the CDR3 is TGTGCCAGCAGCCAGAACCGGCAGGGGGCCGAGCAGTACTTC. This rearrangement joins TRBV4-2 to TRBJ2-7; 8 positions match TRBD1. Germline V gene data show CDR1 as LGHNA and CDR2 as YNFKEQ. J gave up 6 bases and V 3 bases, and 7 bases lay outside the gene matches. The CDR3 totals 14 residues.

V usage is TRBV30 and J usage is TRBJ1-6; 7 bases agree with TRBD1. The CDR3 runs to 14 residues. V shed 0 bases, J shed 9 bases, and the junction held 5 bases outside the gene matches. Per the germline V gene, CDR1 is GTSNPN and CDR2 is SVGIG (reference sequence). The CDR3 is CAWSVTGEGSPLHF. In DNA, the CDR3 is TGTGCCTGGAGTGTAACAGGGGAAGGTTCACCCCTCCACTTT.

This chain joins TRBV10-3 and TRBJ2-7; TRBD1 matches at 8 bases. The CDR3 totals 14 residues. The junction had 12 bases not matched to a gene; V was cut back by 7 bases and J by 7 bases. CDR1 is ENHRY, CDR2 SYGVKD, per germline. DNA for the CDR3: TGTGCCATCAAGGGGCAGGGGGCCGTTCGGGAGCAGTACTTC. Amino acids: CAIKGQGAVREQYF.

The chain employs TRBV11-3 and TRBJ2-1; TRBD2 aligns across 15 bases. CDR3 size: 15 residues. Germline loops: CDR1 SGHNT, CDR2 YENEEA. J lost 10 bases, V lost 5 bases, and 6 bases had no gene match. The CDR3 DNA sequence: TGTGCCAGCAGCCCCGCGGGACTAGCGGGAGGCGAGCAGTTCTTC. It yields the protein CASSPAGLAGGEQFF.

The genes are TRBV19 and TRBJ1-4; 9 nucleotides align to TRBD1. The CDR3 spans 13 residues. Germline loops: CDR1 LNHDA, CDR2 SQIVND (reference sequence). J lost 8 bases, V lost 4 bases, and 2 bases had no gene match. CDR3 in amino acids: CASSSGQGEKLFF. The CDR3 nucleotides are TGTGCCAGTAGTAGCGGACAGGGGGAAAAACTGTTTTTT. Supplemented by reference TRBV19 and TRBJ1-4, the full variable domain reads DGGITQSPKYLFRKEGQNVTLSCEQNLNHDAMYWYRQDPGQGLRLIYYSQIVNDFQKGDIAEGYSVSREKKESFPLTVTSAQKNPTAFYLCASSSGQGEKLFFGSGTQLSVL.

V is TRBV6-2 or TRBV6-3 and J is TRBJ2-3; 14 nucleotides match TRBD2. Germline loops: CDR1 MNHEY, CDR2 SVGEGT. The CDR3 is made up of 16 amino acids. The V and J ends lost 2 bases and 7 bases, in that order; junction bases with no gene match: 5. CDR3 DNA sequence: TGTGCCAGCAGTTACCGACTAGCGGGAGGGCCGCATACGCAGTATTTT. This translates into CASSYRLAGGPHTQYF.

The CDR3 loop reads CAWRASERMNTEAFF. CDR3 DNA sequence: TGTGCCTGGAGGGCATCCGAACGAATGAACACTGAAGCTTTCTTT. J is TRBJ1-1 and V is TRBV30; D is ambiguous. The CDR3 has 15 residues. V was clipped by 3 bases and J by 0 bases, with 14 bases between them. Germline-derived CDR1 and CDR2 are GTSNPN and SVGIG (reference sequence).

The rearrangement links TRBV11-3 to TRBJ2-3; TRBD1 agrees at 9 bases. Per germline, CDR1 SGHNT and CDR2 YENEEA. With 5 bases clipped from V and 1 base from J, the junction kept 10 bases outside the gene matches. The CDR3 is 17 amino acids. Here the CDR3 reads CASSPRPGQGRTDTQYF. CDR3 DNA sequence: TGTGCCAGCAGCCCGCGGCCGGGACAGGGCCGCACAGATACGCAGTATTTT.

This chain links TRBV20-1 with TRBJ1-1; D call uncertain. This CDR3 spans 13 amino acids. V was shortened by 3 bases and J by 5 bases, with 13 bases between the two germline ends. Germline CDR1 reads DFQATT; CDR2 reads SNEGSKA (reference sequence). This CDR3 is CSASARFLTEAFF. The CDR3 DNA reads as TGCAGTGCTAGTGCTAGATTCTTGACTGAAGCTTTCTTT.

This chain uses TRBV4-3 with TRBJ1-5, with D hard to call. Germline assignment: CDR1 LGHNA and CDR2 YSLEER. Trimming took 1 base from V and 6 from J, leaving 10 bases between them. The CDR3 sequence is 14 residues long. As DNA, the CDR3 is TGCGCCAGCAGCCAAGGGAGGGCCCCTCAGCCCCAGCATTTT. It is translated as CASSQGRAPQPQHF.

This chain uses TRBV18 with TRBJ2-1; the match to TRBD1 covers 12 bases. Germline V lookup: CDR1 KGHSH, CDR2 LQKENI. CDR3 length: 15 residues. The ends lost 6 bases at V and 7 bases at J; junction bases unmatched: 7. This CDR3 is CASSPGTGGFNEQFF. Written as DNA, the CDR3 is TGTGCCAGCTCCCCTGGGACAGGGGGCTTTAATGAGCAGTTCTTC.

The chain joins TRBV7-3 to TRBJ2-1; possible D gene TRBD2, 5 bases. Trimming stripped 5 bases from V and 10 bases from J, with 12 bases between. CDR3 size: 12 residues. Germline V CDR1 and CDR2: SGHTA, FQGTGA. The CDR3 region is CASSQLGREQFF. CDR3 nucleotide sequence: TGTGCCAGCAGCCAACTAGGGCGCGAGCAGTTCTTC.

This chain connects TRBV2 to TRBJ1-4; tentatively, D is TRBD1 (5 bases). The CDR3 totals 14 residues. The ends were cut back, 5 bases at V and 5 bases at J, with 12 bases in the middle. Germline CDR1 is SNHLY and CDR2 is FYNNEI. The CDR3 DNA reads TGTGCCAGCAGTAATGTTTACAGGAATGAAAAACTGTTTTTT. Its translation is CASSNVYRNEKLFF.

This rearrangement joins TRBV12-3 or TRBV12-4 to TRBJ2-5; D possibly corresponds to TRBD2 (5 bases). The CDR3 length is 12 residues. V lost 5 bases and J lost 5, with 9 bases in between. CDR3: CASSRRRETQYF. For the CDR3, the DNA is TGTGCCAGCAGTCGGAGGCGGGAGACCCAGTACTTC.

This clone was recorded only once. The chain combines TRBV5-4 with TRBJ2-2; 7 bases line up with TRBD1. The ends lost 1 base at V and 3 bases at J; junction bases unmatched: 3. The CDR3 sequence is 15 residues long. The germline V gene has CDR1 SGHNT and CDR2 YYREEE (reference sequence). CDR3 residues: CASSLTGVDTGELFF. Here the CDR3 DNA reads TGTGCCAGCAGCTTGACAGGGGTTGACACCGGGGAGCTGTTTTTT.

This clone was observed once. For the CDR3, the DNA is TGTGCCAGTATCCCCCGGGCCAGGGGAAGCAATCAGCCCCAGCATTTT. Translation: CASIPRARGSNQPQHF. The rearrangement links TRBV19 to TRBJ1-5; maybe TRBD1 (6 bases). V dropped 7 bases and J dropped 1 base, with 17 bases sitting between them. CDR1 is LNHDA, CDR2 SQIVND, per germline (reference sequence). This CDR3 is built from 16 residues.